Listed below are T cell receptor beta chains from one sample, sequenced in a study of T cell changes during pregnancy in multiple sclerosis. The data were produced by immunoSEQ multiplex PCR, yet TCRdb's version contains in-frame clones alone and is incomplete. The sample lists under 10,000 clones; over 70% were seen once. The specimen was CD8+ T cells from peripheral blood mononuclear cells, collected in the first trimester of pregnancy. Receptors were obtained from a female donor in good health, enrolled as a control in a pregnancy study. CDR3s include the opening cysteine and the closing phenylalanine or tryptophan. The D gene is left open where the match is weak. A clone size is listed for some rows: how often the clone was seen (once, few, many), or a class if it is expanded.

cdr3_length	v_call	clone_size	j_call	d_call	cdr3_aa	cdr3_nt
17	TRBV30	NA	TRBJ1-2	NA	CACLSLGRGGVVYGYTF	TGTGCCTGCCTATCATTAGGGCGGGGTGGGGTAGTCTATGGCTACACCTTC
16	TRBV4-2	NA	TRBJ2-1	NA	CASSQEGGSSYNEQFF	TGTGCCAGCAGCCAAGAAGGTGGGAGCTCCTACAATGAGCAGTTCTTC
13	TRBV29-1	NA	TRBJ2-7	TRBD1	CSVDRTGDGEQYF	TGCAGCGTTGACCGGACAGGGGATGGCGAGCAGTACTTC
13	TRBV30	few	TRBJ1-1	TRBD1	CAWSTDRGAEAFF	TGTGCCTGGAGTACCGACAGGGGCGCTGAAGCTTTCTTT
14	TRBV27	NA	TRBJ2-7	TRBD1	CASSPSTGAYEQYF	TGTGCCAGCAGTCCCTCGACAGGGGCCTACGAGCAGTACTTC
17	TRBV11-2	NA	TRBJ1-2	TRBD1	CASSLDLGSPRGLGYTF	TGTGCCAGCAGCTTAGATCTGGGAAGTCCCAGGGGGCTTGGCTACACCTTC
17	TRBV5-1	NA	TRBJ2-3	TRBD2	CASSPLAGGPVADTQYF	TGCGCCAGCAGCCCTCTAGCGGGGGGGCCTGTCGCAGATACGCAGTATTTT
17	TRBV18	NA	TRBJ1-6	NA	CASLSQEGSSYNSPLHF	TGTGCCAGCCTGAGCCAGGAGGGGAGCTCCTATAATTCACCCCTCCACTTT
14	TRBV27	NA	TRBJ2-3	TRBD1	CASSLGQGTDTQYF	TGTGCCAGCAGTTTAGGACAGGGCACAGATACGCAGTATTTT
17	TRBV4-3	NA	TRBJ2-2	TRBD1	CASSQDSGTGSTGELFF	TGCGCCAGCAGCCAAGACTCCGGGACAGGGTCCACCGGGGAGCTGTTTTTT
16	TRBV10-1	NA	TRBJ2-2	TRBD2	CASTCALAGDTGELFF	TGCGCCAGCACTTGCGCACTAGCGGGAGACACCGGGGAGCTGTTTTTT
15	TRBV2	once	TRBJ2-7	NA	CASSEVAGASYEQYF	TGTGCCAGCAGTGAAGTGGCGGGGGCCTCCTACGAGCAGTACTTC
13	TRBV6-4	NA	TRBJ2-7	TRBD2	CATFFSGTYEQYF	TGTGCCACCTTTTTTAGCGGGACCTACGAGCAGTACTTC
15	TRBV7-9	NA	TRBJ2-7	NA	CASSLLDSAFYEQYF	TGTGCCAGCAGCCTCTTGGACAGTGCGTTCTACGAGCAGTACTTC
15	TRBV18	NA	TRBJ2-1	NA	CASSTGADSYNEQFF	TGTGCCAGCTCAACTGGCGCTGACAGTTACAATGAGCAGTTCTTC
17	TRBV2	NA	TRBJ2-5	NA	CASTEAGPGPDEETQYF	TGTGCCAGCACGGAGGCGGGCCCTGGACCAGATGAAGAGACCCAGTACTTC
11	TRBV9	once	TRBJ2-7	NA	CASSPQDEQYF	TGTGCCAGCAGCCCCCAGGACGAGCAGTACTTC
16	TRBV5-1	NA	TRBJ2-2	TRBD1	CASSSAGTGGIGELFF	TGCGCCAGCAGCTCAGCCGGGACAGGGGGTATCGGGGAGCTGTTTTTT
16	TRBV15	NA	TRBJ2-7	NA	CATSRGGGSGVHEQYF	TGTGCCACCAGCAGAGGAGGGGGCTCGGGGGTCCACGAGCAGTACTTC
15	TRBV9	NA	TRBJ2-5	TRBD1	CASSSWTGNQETQYF	TGTGCCAGCAGCTCCTGGACAGGCAACCAAGAGACCCAGTACTTC
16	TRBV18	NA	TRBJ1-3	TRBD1	CASSGTGTASGNTIYF	TGTGCCAGCTCAGGGACAGGAACCGCCTCTGGAAACACCATATATTTT
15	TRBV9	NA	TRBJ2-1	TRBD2	CASSVNYGRNNEQFF	TGTGCCAGCAGCGTAAATTACGGGAGGAACAATGAGCAGTTCTTC
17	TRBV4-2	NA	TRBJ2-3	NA	CASKAEVGASSTDTQYF	TGTGCCAGCAAGGCCGAAGTGGGGGCCTCTAGCACAGATACGCAGTATTTT
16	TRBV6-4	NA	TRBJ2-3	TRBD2	CASSGASGGGTDTQYF	TGTGCCAGCAGTGGAGCTAGCGGAGGGGGCACAGATACGCAGTATTTT
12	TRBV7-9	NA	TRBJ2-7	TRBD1	CASSQGQGEQYF	TGTGCCAGCAGCCAGGGACAGGGCGAGCAGTACTTC
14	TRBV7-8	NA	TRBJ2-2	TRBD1	CASRVNRGTGELFF	TGTGCCAGCAGAGTCAACAGGGGTACCGGGGAGCTGTTTTTT
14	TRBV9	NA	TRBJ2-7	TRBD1	CASSLGTGGGEQYF	TGTGCCAGCAGCCTCGGGACAGGGGGCGGCGAGCAGTACTTC
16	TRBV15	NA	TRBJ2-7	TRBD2	CATSRVGAGVSYEQYF	TGTGCCACCAGCAGAGTTGGCGCGGGGGTCTCCTACGAGCAGTACTTC
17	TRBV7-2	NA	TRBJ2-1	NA	CASSLWGNGGGINEQFF	TGTGCCAGCAGCTTGTGGGGGAACGGCGGCGGGATTAATGAGCAGTTCTTC
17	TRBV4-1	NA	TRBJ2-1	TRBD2	CASSQLVLADLYNEQFF	TGCGCCAGCAGCCAGCTGGTCCTAGCGGACCTCTACAATGAGCAGTTCTTC
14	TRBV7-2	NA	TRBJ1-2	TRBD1	CASRESGQAYGYTF	TGTGCCAGCAGGGAGAGCGGACAGGCCTATGGCTACACCTTC
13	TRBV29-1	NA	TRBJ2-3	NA	CSVVGGGLTNQYF	TGCAGCGTTGTTGGGGGGGGGCTGACGAATCAGTATTTT
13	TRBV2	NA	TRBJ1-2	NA	CASKRQGRDGYTF	TGTGCCAGCAAGAGGCAGGGAAGGGATGGCTACACCTTC
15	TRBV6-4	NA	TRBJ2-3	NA	CASSDTAGTTDTQYF	TGTGCCAGCAGTGACACGGCGGGAACCACAGATACGCAGTATTTT
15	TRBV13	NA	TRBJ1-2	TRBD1	CASSLNRGPSYGYTF	TGTGCCAGCAGCTTGAACAGGGGGCCGTCATATGGCTACACCTTC
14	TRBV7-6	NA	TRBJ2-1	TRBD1	CASSRTGNINEQFF	TGTGCCAGCAGCCGGACAGGGAATATCAATGAGCAGTTCTTC
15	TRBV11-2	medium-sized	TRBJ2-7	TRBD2	CASSSGSGGFYEQYF	TGTGCCAGCAGCTCCGGTAGCGGGGGGTTCTACGAGCAGTACTTC
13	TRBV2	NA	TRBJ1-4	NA	CATLGRDNEKLFF	TGTGCCACTCTAGGGCGGGATAATGAAAAACTGTTTTTT
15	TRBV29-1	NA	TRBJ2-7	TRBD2	CSVEGEGQGFGEQYF	TGCAGCGTTGAAGGGGAGGGGCAGGGTTTTGGCGAGCAGTACTTC
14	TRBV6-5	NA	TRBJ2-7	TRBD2	CASAGGGLSYEQYF	TGTGCCAGCGCCGGCGGGGGGCTGTCCTACGAGCAGTACTTC
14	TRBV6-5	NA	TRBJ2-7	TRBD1	CASSPGQGKYEQYF	TGTGCCAGTTCGCCTGGACAGGGGAAGTACGAGCAGTACTTC
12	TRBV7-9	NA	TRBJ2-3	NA	CASSLVSAGQYF	TGTGCCAGCAGCTTAGTTAGCGCTGGGCAGTATTTT
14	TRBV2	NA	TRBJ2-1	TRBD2	CATQRTSGANEQFF	TGTGCCACCCAGCGGACTAGCGGGGCAAATGAGCAGTTCTTC
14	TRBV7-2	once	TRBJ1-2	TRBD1	CASSATGGGVGYTF	TGTGCCAGCAGCGCTACAGGGGGTGGGGTTGGCTACACCTTC
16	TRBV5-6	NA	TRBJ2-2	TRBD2	CASSLVGLANTGELFF	TGTGCCAGCAGCTTGGTTGGACTAGCGAACACCGGGGAGCTGTTTTTT
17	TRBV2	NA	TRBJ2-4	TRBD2	CASSESGSLLAKNIQYF	TGTGCCAGCAGTGAAAGCGGGAGTTTATTAGCCAAAAACATTCAGTACTTC
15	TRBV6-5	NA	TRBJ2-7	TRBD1	CASSLTGQGYYEQYF	TGTGCCAGCAGCCTCACCGGACAGGGTTATTACGAGCAGTACTTC
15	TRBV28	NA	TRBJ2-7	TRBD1	CASSLFWDRAYEQYF	TGTGCCAGCAGTTTATTTTGGGACAGGGCCTACGAGCAGTACTTC
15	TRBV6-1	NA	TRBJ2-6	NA	CASSEYSSGANVLTF	TGTGCCAGCAGTGAATACTCCTCTGGGGCCAACGTCCTGACTTTC
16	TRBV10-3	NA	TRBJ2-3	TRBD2	CAISNGLAGVEDTQYF	TGTGCCATCAGCAACGGACTAGCGGGAGTTGAAGATACGCAGTATTTT
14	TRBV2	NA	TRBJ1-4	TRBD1	CATRQGTTNEKLFF	TGTGCCACACGACAGGGAACAACTAATGAAAAACTGTTTTTT
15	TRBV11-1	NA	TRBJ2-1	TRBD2	CASSYSGGVSNEQFF	TGTGCCAGCAGTTACAGCGGGGGCGTCTCCAATGAGCAGTTCTTC
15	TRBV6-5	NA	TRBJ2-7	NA	CASKRTLGGAYEQYF	TGTGCCAGCAAAAGAACTTTAGGGGGAGCCTACGAGCAGTACTTC
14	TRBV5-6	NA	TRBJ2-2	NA	CASSFGGSGGELFF	TGTGCCAGCAGCTTTGGAGGGTCCGGCGGGGAGCTGTTTTTT
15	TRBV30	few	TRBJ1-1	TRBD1	CAWSRRPTGGTEAFF	TGTGCCTGGTCCAGGAGACCGACAGGGGGCACTGAAGCTTTCTTT
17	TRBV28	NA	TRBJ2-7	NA	CASSLPPRVMSLYEQYF	TGTGCCAGCAGTTTACCCCCCCGGGTAATGTCCCTCTACGAGCAGTACTTC
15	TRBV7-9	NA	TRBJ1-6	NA	CASSSTGSNNSPLHF	TGTGCCAGCAGTTCCACAGGGTCAAATAATTCACCCCTCCACTTT